This T cell receptor beta chain was sequenced during a study of T cell changes during pregnancy in multiple sclerosis. V gave up 5 bases and J gave up 2 bases, with 13 bases separating them. CDR3 size: 13 residues. CDR1 is GTSNPN and CDR2 is SVGIG in the germline V gene (reference sequence). Only in-frame clones appear in the TCRdb table, and some are missing; sequencing was by immunoSEQ multiplex PCR. Of some 60,000 clones listed, around nine tenths are singletons. The sequence came from a female donor with multiple sclerosis, enrolled in a pregnancy study. The V gene is TRBV30, the J gene TRBJ2-7; D is perhaps TRBD2 (5 bases). Sequenced material: peripheral blood, taken after pregnancy. CDR3 sequence (DNA): TGTGCCTGGGGGAAGGCGGGTCCCTACGAGCAGTACTTC. Protein: CAWGKAGPYEQYF.